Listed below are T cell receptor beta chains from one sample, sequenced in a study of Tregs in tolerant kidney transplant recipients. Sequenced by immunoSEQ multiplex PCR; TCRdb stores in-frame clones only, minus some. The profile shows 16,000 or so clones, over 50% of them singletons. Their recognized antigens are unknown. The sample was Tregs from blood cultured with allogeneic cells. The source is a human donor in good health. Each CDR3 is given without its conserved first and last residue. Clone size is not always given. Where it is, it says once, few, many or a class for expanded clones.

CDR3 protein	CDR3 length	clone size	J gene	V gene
ASSRRTGRGQETQY	14	NA	TRBJ2-5	TRBV19
ASSKGGTYEQY	11	NA	TRBJ2-7	TRBV4-3
AISEKGGTGAY	11	NA	TRBJ2-7	TRBV10-3
ASCRGQGAYNEQF	13	NA	TRBJ2-1	TRBV9
ASSYAGFSVYGYT	13	NA	TRBJ1-2	TRBV6-6
ASSLRDEQF	9	once	TRBJ2-1	TRBV11-3
ASSQDHGGAGLPFDEQF	17	once	TRBJ2-1	TRBV4-3
ASSRIGGEDTQY	12	NA	TRBJ2-3	TRBV18
ASSLGQVNGEQY	12	NA	TRBJ2-7	TRBV5-6
ASPKWDPGANVLT	13	NA	TRBJ2-6	TRBV14
ASVRVSGANVLT	12	NA	TRBJ2-6	TRBV6-6
ASSLTGEFTEAF	12	NA	TRBJ1-1	TRBV7-2
ASSLGLPTDTQY	12	NA	TRBJ2-3	TRBV7-2
ASSDSYGYT	9	NA	TRBJ1-2	TRBV6-5
ASSPRGAQDTQY	12	NA	TRBJ2-3	TRBV27
ASSQDLVGANSGNTIY	16	NA	TRBJ1-3	TRBV4-2
SVDGQGLGEQF	11	NA	TRBJ2-1	TRBV29-1
ASSEPGQRTDTQY	13	few	TRBJ2-3	TRBV25-1
SVRAVETQY	9	NA	TRBJ2-5	TRBV29-1
AWTLNIAPPDLH	12	NA	TRBJ1-6	TRBV30
ASSPPRGFNTGELF	14	NA	TRBJ2-2	TRBV9
ASSSGGDSQAGGYT	14	few	TRBJ1-2	TRBV7-2
ASSPSGGLYMEQF	13	NA	TRBJ2-1	TRBV4-2
ASGEREASYEQY	12	NA	TRBJ2-7	TRBV6-5
ASSFLQGEGGYT	12	NA	TRBJ1-2	TRBV7-2
ASSGLRGWGTDTQY	14	few	TRBJ2-3	TRBV25-1
AIMASGRVYNEQF	13	many	TRBJ2-1	TRBV10-3
AISEPSGRNYGYT	13	few	TRBJ1-2	TRBV10-3
ASSYSWQHYGYT	12	NA	TRBJ1-2	TRBV6-5
ASSLRGWGTGELF	13	NA	TRBJ2-2	TRBV27
ASSEIGLAGGPETQY	15	NA	TRBJ2-5	TRBV6-4
ASSLPGRINYGYT	13	NA	TRBJ1-2	TRBV5-6
ASRLASGTGGWGYT	14	NA	TRBJ1-2	TRBV12-2
ASSYLDEQF	9	NA	TRBJ2-1	TRBV6-6
ASSETGVSYEQY	12	NA	TRBJ2-7	TRBV9
ASSPYRSGQGSGNTIY	16	NA	TRBJ1-3	TRBV18
ASSLSGNPYYEQY	13	NA	TRBJ2-7	TRBV7-2
ASKISPGRVGETQY	14	NA	TRBJ2-5	TRBV5-4
ASTLGQPNYGYT	12	few	TRBJ1-2	TRBV6-1
ASSYTRQITEAF	12	NA	TRBJ1-1	TRBV6-5
ASSSAGRNTGELF	13	few	TRBJ2-2	TRBV7-2
ASSGGWTDGYT	11	NA	TRBJ1-2	TRBV2
ASSPPGGAGNQPQH	14	NA	TRBJ1-5	TRBV18
ASSDELRLAGAREQF	15	medium-sized	TRBJ2-1	TRBV6-1
ASGFPSGGATDTQY	14	NA	TRBJ2-3	TRBV12-5